This is a list of T cell receptor beta chains from one sample in a study of graft-versus-host responses after intestinal transplantation. Measured with immunoSEQ multiplex PCR; TCRdb has only the in-frame clones, and not every one. The data show about 97,000 clones, roughly 90% seen once. This material consisted of PBMCs, taken about 460 days after intestinal transplant. The origin of the receptors is a human patient who received an intestinal transplant, so some T cells may come from the graft donor. CDR3s include the opening cysteine and the closing phenylalanine or tryptophan. D genes are given only for firm matches. Rows give clone size only sometimes, using once, few, many, or a class for an expanded clone.

NA	TRBV18	TRBJ2-3	NA	CASSRGRGTDTQYF	TGTGCCAGCTCACGGGGCCGGGGCACAGATACGCAGTATTTT
NA	TRBV25-1	TRBJ2-7	NA	CASSESARAKSYEQYF	TGTGCCAGCAGTGAAAGTGCCAGGGCCAAATCCTACGAGCAGTACTTC
NA	TRBV9	TRBJ2-7	NA	CASSPPDAVWEQYF	TGTGCCAGCAGCCCCCCAGACGCGGTATGGGAGCAGTACTTC
NA	TRBV4-1	TRBJ1-2	NA	CASSQVHRDTIYGYTF	TGCGCTAGCAGCCAAGTACATAGGGACACCATCTATGGCTACACCTTC
NA	TRBV6-1	TRBJ2-5	NA	CASSEGGAGNNF	TGTGCCAGCAGTGAAGGGGGGGCAGGGAATAACTTC
TRBD2	TRBV6-1	TRBJ2-7	NA	CASRDTGTTPYEQYF	TGTGCCAGCAGAGATACCGGGACTACCCCCTACGAGCAGTACTTC
NA	TRBV10-3	TRBJ2-3	NA	CAISAQVTADTQYF	TGTGCCATCAGTGCACAGGTGACGGCAGATACGCAGTATTTT
TRBD1	TRBV10-1	TRBJ2-7	NA	CASSRQGREDYEQYF	TGCGCCAGCAGCCGACAGGGCCGGGAAGACTACGAGCAGTACTTC
NA	TRBV27	TRBJ2-1	NA	CASTPRTGYNEQFF	TGTGCCAGCACCCCGAGGACTGGGTACAATGAGCAGTTCTTC
NA	TRBV14	TRBJ1-1	NA	CASSHMWTEAFF	TGTGCCAGCAGCCATATGTGGACTGAAGCTTTCTTT
NA	TRBV11-3	TRBJ2-1	NA	CASSQYNEQFF	TGTGCCAGCAGCCAGTACAATGAGCAGTTCTTC
TRBD1	TRBV6-1	TRBJ2-3	NA	CASSEVGGQGRQYF	TGTGCCAGCAGTGAAGTGGGGGGACAGGGGCGGCAGTATTTT
TRBD2	TRBV10-3	TRBJ2-3	NA	CAIGYGTSDPTDTQYF	TGTGCCATCGGGTATGGGACTAGTGATCCCACAGATACGCAGTATTTT
NA	TRBV7-6	TRBJ2-3	NA	CASSLVGDTQYF	TGTGCCAGCAGCTTAGTCGGGGATACGCAGTATTTT
TRBD1	TRBV5-1	TRBJ1-2	NA	CASSLRRIGTGILLRNGYTF	TGCGCCAGCAGCCTCAGGCGCATAGGGACAGGGATCTTATTACGGAATGGCTACACCTTC
NA	TRBV11-3	TRBJ2-5	NA	CASSLDSGPQYF	TGTGCCAGCAGCTTAGATAGCGGTCCCCAGTACTTC
NA	TRBV7-7	TRBJ2-5	once	CASSSGRGLQETQYF	TGTGCTAGCAGCTCTGGGCGGGGTTTGCAAGAGACCCAGTACTTC
NA	TRBV7-8	TRBJ1-2	NA	CASSRRGGGRYGYTF	TGTGCCAGCAGCCGCCGAGGGGGAGGCCGCTATGGCTACACCTTC
NA	TRBV11-3	TRBJ2-1	NA	CASSLDPFGEQFF	TGTGCCAGCAGCTTAGATCCTTTTGGGGAGCAGTTCTTC
NA	TRBV7-8	TRBJ1-3	once	CASSSGTLGGNTIYF	TGTGCCAGCAGCTCCGGGACACTAGGCGGAAACACCATATATTTT
NA	TRBV11-2	TRBJ1-4	NA	CASSLGQGNEKLFF	TGTGCCAGCAGCTTAGGTCAGGGCAACGAAAAACTGTTTTTT
NA	TRBV6-5	TRBJ1-4	NA	CASSYSDGVGEKLFF	TGTGCCAGCAGTTACTCAGACGGGGTGGGTGAAAAACTGTTTTTT
NA	TRBV6-1	TRBJ2-7	NA	CASQRGDTGGKQYF	TGTGCCAGCCAAAGGGGCGACACTGGTGGAAAGCAGTACTTC
TRBD2	TRBV6-5	TRBJ2-5	NA	CASGGLLADQETQYF	TGTGCCAGCGGGGGGTTGCTAGCGGATCAAGAGACCCAGTACTTC
NA	TRBV5-6	TRBJ1-5	NA	CASSLWGQPQHF	TGTGCCAGCAGCTTGTGGGGACAGCCCCAGCATTTT
TRBD1	TRBV18	TRBJ1-1	once	CASSRSGQGHVGTEAFF	TGTGCCAGCTCACGGTCTGGACAGGGTCATGTGGGGACTGAAGCTTTCTTT
NA	TRBV9	TRBJ2-7	once	CASSAPLAGGGSYEQYF	TGTGCCAGCAGCGCCCCTCTAGCAGGGGGAGGCTCCTACGAGCAGTACTTC
NA	TRBV9	TRBJ2-7	once	CASSVRGRQTTYEQYF	TGTGCCAGCAGCGTAAGGGGTCGGCAGACGACCTACGAGCAGTACTTC
NA	TRBV6-4	TRBJ1-5	once	CASKRAGVSNQPQHF	TGTGCCAGCAAGCGGGCCGGGGTTAGCAATCAGCCCCAGCATTTT
TRBD1	TRBV7-6	TRBJ2-1	NA	CASSITDRGQFYNEQFF	TGTGCCAGCAGTATAACCGACAGGGGGCAGTTCTACAATGAGCAGTTCTTC
TRBD1	TRBV6-5	TRBJ2-1	once	CASSRGTGKQFF	TGTGCCAGCAGCCGAGGGACAGGGAAGCAGTTCTTC
NA	TRBV25-1	TRBJ2-7	NA	CASSETDRHSYEQYF	TGTGCCAGCAGTGAAACGGACAGACACTCCTACGAGCAGTACTTC
TRBD1	TRBV7-8	TRBJ2-1	NA	CASSLLEVDRDIYNEQFF	TGTGCCAGCAGCTTACTGGAGGTAGACAGGGACATCTACAATGAGCAGTTCTTC
NA	TRBV15	TRBJ2-2	NA	CATSRVSNTGELFF	TGTGCCACCAGCAGAGTCAGTAACACCGGGGAGCTGTTTTTT
TRBD2	TRBV10-3	TRBJ2-7	NA	CAIGAGVTFYEQYF	TGTGCCATCGGAGCGGGGGTTACCTTCTACGAGCAGTACTTC
TRBD1	TRBV7-2	TRBJ2-7	NA	CASSFGTGGEQYF	TGTGCCAGCAGCTTTGGGACAGGGGGGGAGCAGTACTTC
NA	TRBV9	TRBJ2-1	NA	CASSVLSGSSYNEQFF	TGTGCCAGCAGCGTTCTATCGGGGAGCTCCTACAATGAGCAGTTCTTC
NA	TRBV7-3	TRBJ2-6	NA	CASSSSTAGANVLTF	TGTGCCAGCAGCTCCTCCACGGCGGGGGCCAACGTCCTGACTTTC
TRBD2	TRBV6-1	TRBJ2-3	NA	CASSEEELAGPTDTQYF	TGTGCCAGCAGTGAAGAGGAACTAGCGGGCCCCACAGATACGCAGTATTTT
NA	TRBV18	TRBJ2-7	NA	CASSPGGPSYEQYF	TGTGCCAGCTCACCAGGGGGGCCCTCCTACGAGCAGTACTTC
TRBD1	TRBV5-1	TRBJ1-6	NA	CASSLGQGGSPLHF	TGCGCCAGCAGCTTAGGACAGGGTGGGTCACCCCTCCACTTT
NA	TRBV27	TRBJ2-2	NA	CASSFSGELFF	TGTGCCAGCAGTTTCTCCGGGGAGCTGTTTTTT
NA	TRBV10-1	TRBJ1-5	NA	CASSARQGVQPQHF	TGCGCCAGCAGTGCTAGGCAGGGAGTGCAGCCCCAGCATTTT
TRBD1	TRBV10-2	TRBJ1-3	NA	CASSESSTGGNTIYF	TGCGCCAGCAGTGAGTCTTCGACAGGGGGGAACACCATATATTTT
NA	TRBV14	TRBJ1-4	few	CASSQVRTTNEKLFF	TGTGCCAGCAGCCAAGTCCGGACAACTAATGAAAAACTGTTTTTT